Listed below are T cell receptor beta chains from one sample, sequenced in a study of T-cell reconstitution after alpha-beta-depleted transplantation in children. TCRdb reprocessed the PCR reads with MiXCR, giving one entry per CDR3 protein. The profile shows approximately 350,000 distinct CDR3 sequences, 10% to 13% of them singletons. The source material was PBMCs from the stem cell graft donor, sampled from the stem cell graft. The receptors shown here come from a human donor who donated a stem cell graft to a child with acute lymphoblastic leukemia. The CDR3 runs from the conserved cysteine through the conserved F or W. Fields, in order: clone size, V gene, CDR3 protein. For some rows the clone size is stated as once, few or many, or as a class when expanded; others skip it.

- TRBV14 CASSQDKPHEQGHPPYEQYF
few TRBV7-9 CASSLSREGHEQYF
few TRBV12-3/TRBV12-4 CASSNSGGTDTQYF
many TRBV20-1 CSARGAGTNTGELFF
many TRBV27 CASSLLKNDGVYGYTF
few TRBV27 CASMTTRYSYEQYF
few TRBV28 CASRGPHEQYF
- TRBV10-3 CAISGTAMGYEQYF
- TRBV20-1 CSARIGLAGVQETQYF
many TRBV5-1 CASSFQGGDEQYF
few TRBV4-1 CASSQRRESPLHF
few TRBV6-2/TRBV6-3 CASRVQTGEAFF
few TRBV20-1 CSARGYGGGTGALSSYEQYF
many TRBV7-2 CASSLQESTQYF
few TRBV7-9 CASSSSAGTGTSSYEQYF
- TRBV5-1 CASSLARTGMTEAFF
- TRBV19 CASSTVAGVAPQFF
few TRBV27 CASSALSGGLGEQYF
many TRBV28 CAQQKRGTGEQYF
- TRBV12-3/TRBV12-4 CASSLAQGDNQPQHF
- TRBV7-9 CASSTGLGYNEQFF
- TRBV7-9 CASSFEAGGPYEQYF
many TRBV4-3 CASSQEGQGVEAFF
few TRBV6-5 CASSYSRTGGEKLFF
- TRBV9 CASMPGAGYGYTF
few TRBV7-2 CASSLAGGRAEQFF
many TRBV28 CASNRGYNEQFF
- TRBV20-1 CSARSLTGNTGELFF
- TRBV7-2 CASSITGTSFRTDTQYF
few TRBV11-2 CASSLVPASGYNEQFF
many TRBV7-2 CACSLPSGRVKTQYF
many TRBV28 CASSLSGPQTQYF
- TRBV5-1 CASSLGDTLLSNYGYTF
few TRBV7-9 CATMQSNYYNEQFF
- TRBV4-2 CASSPGGSGNQPQHF
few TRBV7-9 CASSLDSTANEKLFF
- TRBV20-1 CSAISPGGEQYF
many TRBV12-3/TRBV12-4 CASSPTTVSYEQYF
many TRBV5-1 CASSLEGTSPVWEQYF
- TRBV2 CASSESPGGTQYF
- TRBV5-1 CASSFGTVNTGELFF
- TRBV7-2 CASSLSTGTGTNQPQHF
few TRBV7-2 CAFSGGEANYGYTF
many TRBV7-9 CASSLAGGTNEKLFF
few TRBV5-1 CASSSLLQGDKNIQYF
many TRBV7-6 CASSWGQGLNYEQYF
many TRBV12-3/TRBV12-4 CASSFGREQYF
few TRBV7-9 CATRSNTGELFF
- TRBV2 CASRSGLRAQYF
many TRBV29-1 CSAGGGNTEAFF
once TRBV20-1 CSAREIGVYEQYF
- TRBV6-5 CASSSPGTREAFF
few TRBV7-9 CASSLVGWDEQFF